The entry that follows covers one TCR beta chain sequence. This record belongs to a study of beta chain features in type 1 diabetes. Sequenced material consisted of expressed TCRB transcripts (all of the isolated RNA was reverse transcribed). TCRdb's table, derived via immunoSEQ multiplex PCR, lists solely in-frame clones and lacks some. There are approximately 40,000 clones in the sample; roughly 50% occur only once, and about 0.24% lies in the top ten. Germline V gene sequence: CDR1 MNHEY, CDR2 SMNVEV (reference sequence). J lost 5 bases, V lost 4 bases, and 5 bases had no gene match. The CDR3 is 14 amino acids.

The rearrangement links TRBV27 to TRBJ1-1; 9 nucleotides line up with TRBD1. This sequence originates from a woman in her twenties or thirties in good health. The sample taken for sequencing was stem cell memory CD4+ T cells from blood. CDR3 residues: CASSSTGGRTEAFF. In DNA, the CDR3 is TGTGCCAGCAGTTCAACAGGGGGCCGGACTGAAGCTTTCTTT.